These 14 T cell receptor beta chains were sequenced from one sample in a study of cytomegalovirus exposure and HLA in healthy donors. Use of 60 Vbeta and 13 Jbeta primers characterized the PCR. Libraries were prepared by immunoSEQ multiplex PCR; TCRdb keeps only in-frame clonotypes and omits some of them. Of 85,000 to 100,000 clones listed, about 70% are singletons. The sequenced material came from PBMCs. The source is a human donor in good health.

The CDR3 DNA sequence: TGCGCCAGCAGCTTATTGGGCAGAAAGAACACTGAAGCTTTCTTT. It is translated as CASSLLGRKNTEAFF. J is TRBJ1-1 and V is TRBV5-1, with unresolved D. From germline, CDR1 is SGHRS and CDR2 YFSETQ. V was shortened by 2 bases and J by 1 base, with 12 bases between the two germline ends. The CDR3 length is 15 residues. Complete variable domain (other parts from reference TRBV5-1 and TRBJ1-1): KAGVTQTPRYLIKTRGQQVTLSCSPISGHRSVSWYQQTPGQGLQFLFEYFSETQRNKGNFPGRFSGRQFSNSRSEMNVSTLELGDSALYLCASSLLGRKNTEAFFGQGTRLTVV.

The J gene is TRBJ1-2, the V gene TRBV5-4, with unresolved D. Germline CDR1 is SGHNT and CDR2 is YYREEE (reference sequence). The ends were cut back, 2 bases at V and 7 bases at J, with 18 bases in the middle. The CDR3 spans 15 residues. The CDR3 region has the DNA TGTGCCAGCAGCTTCACACAGTCTAGCTGGGGTGGCTACACCTTC. Translating it yields CASSFTQSSWGGYTF. The variable domain in full, completed from reference TRBV5-4 and TRBJ1-2, reads ETGVTQSPTHLIKTRGQQVTLRCSSQSGHNTVSWYQQALGQGPQFIFQYYREEENGRGNFPPRFSGLQFPNYSSELNVNALELDDSALYLCASSFTQSSWGGYTFGSGTRLTVV.

The chain has TRBV11-2 and TRBJ2-6; maybe TRBD1 (6 bases). CDR3 size: 17 residues. CDR1 and CDR2 (germline): SGHAT, FQNNGV. Trimming shortened V by 0 bases and J by 0 bases, and 9 bases separated the two germline ends. The CDR3 nucleotides are TGTGCCAGCAGCTTAGAGACAGGAATCTCTGGGGCCAACGTCCTGACTTTC. It translates to CASSLETGISGANVLTF.

The chain has TRBV5-4 and TRBJ2-5, with 10 bases aligning to TRBD1. CDR3 size: 16 residues. V shed 4 bases and J 4 bases; nucleotides not matched to a gene: 10. Per germline, CDR1 SGHNT and CDR2 YYREEE (reference sequence). The CDR3 protein is CASSLRQGAGGETQYF. CDR3 DNA: TGTGCCAGCAGCCTTAGACAGGGGGCAGGGGGAGAGACCCAGTACTTC. Full variable domain (rest looked up from reference TRBV5-4 and TRBJ2-5): ETGVTQSPTHLIKTRGQQVTLRCSSQSGHNTVSWYQQALGQGPQFIFQYYREEENGRGNFPPRFSGLQFPNYSSELNVNALELDDSALYLCASSLRQGAGGETQYFGPGTRLLVL.

The gene calls are TRBV15 and TRBJ2-3, with 8 positions matching TRBD1. The V and J ends lost 5 bases and 5 bases, in that order; junction bases with no gene match: 6. The CDR3 consists of 14 residues. Germline CDR1 is LNHNV and CDR2 is YYDKDF (reference sequence). The CDR3 protein is CATSRGQGEDTQYF. As DNA, the CDR3 is TGTGCCACCAGCCGCGGACAGGGAGAAGATACGCAGTATTTT. Looking up the rest from reference TRBV15 and TRBJ2-3 gives the full variable domain: DAMVIQNPRYQVTQFGKPVTLSCSQTLNHNVMYWYQQKSSQAPKLLFHYYDKDFNNEADTPDNFQSRRPNTSFCFLDIRSPGLGDTAMYLCATSRGQGEDTQYFGPGTRLTVL.

The chain has TRBV6-1 and TRBJ1-5; D remains ambiguous. Germline V gives CDR1 MNHNS, CDR2 SASEGT. The CDR3 spans 15 residues. Trimming shortened V by 6 bases and J by 0 bases, and 12 bases separated the two germline ends. Written as DNA, the CDR3 is TGTGCCAGCAGACCTCTGACAAATAGCAATCAGCCCCAGCATTTT. Translation gives CASRPLTNSNQPQHF.

This clone appeared a few times. V is TRBV5-1 and J is TRBJ2-3; tentative D call: TRBD2 (6 bases). The CDR3 runs to 16 residues. Germline CDR1 SGHRS, CDR2 YFSETQ. V lost 2 bases and J 6 bases, leaving 19 bases between the germline ends. The CDR3 DNA follows: TGCGCCAGCAGCTTCGATATCGCGGGAAGCGGGGATACGCAGTATTTT. It encodes CASSFDIAGSGDTQYF.

The rearrangement links TRBV19 to TRBJ2-2, with D perhaps TRBD1 (6 bases). Trimming cost V 7 bases and J 4 bases, with 10 bases left between them. The CDR3 covers 13 residues. CDR1 is LNHDA and CDR2 is SQIVND in the germline V gene (reference sequence). The CDR3, as DNA: TGTGCCAGTAACGCAGGGGTCACCGGGGAGCTGTTTTTT. Its translation: CASNAGVTGELFF.

This chain uses TRBV5-4 with TRBJ2-5; 8 bases map to TRBD2. Germline V gene sequence: CDR1 SGHNT, CDR2 YYREEE (reference sequence). With 3 bases clipped from V and 5 bases from J, the junction kept 12 bases outside the gene matches. CDR3 length: 16 amino acids. CDR3 loop: CASSWAMVAGTETQYF. For the CDR3, the DNA is TGTGCCAGCAGCTGGGCGATGGTAGCGGGGACCGAGACCCAGTACTTC.

V and J are TRBV7-8 and TRBJ2-7; weak D call: TRBD1 (5 bases). Germline CDR1 SGHVS, CDR2 FQNEAQ. The CDR3 runs to 16 residues. The V end was cut by 2 bases, the J end by 0 bases, with 14 bases between. The CDR3 sequence: CASSLRQGRSSYEQYF. CDR3 sequence (DNA): TGTGCCAGCAGCTTAAGGCAGGGCCGGAGCTCCTACGAGCAGTACTTC.

Only one count was recorded for this clone. The chain has TRBV7-2 and TRBJ2-5; perhaps TRBD2 as D (6 bases). Trimming removed 5 bases from V and 5 bases from J, with 15 bases in between. CDR1 and CDR2 (germline): SGHTA, FQGNSA. The CDR3 contains 14 residues. CDR3 protein: CASSASRAGETQYF. For the CDR3, the DNA is TGTGCCAGCAGCGCGAGTCGGGCGGGGGAGACCCAGTACTTC.

The rearrangement uses TRBV5-1 and TRBJ2-4, with TRBD2 as a possible D gene (5 bases). Trimming removed 0 bases at V and 6 bases at J, with 16 bases between. This CDR3 has 16 amino acids. Looked up from germline, CDR1 is SGHRS and CDR2 is YFSETQ. CDR3 nucleotide sequence: TGCGCCAGCAGCTTGGAAAGAGGGCGCCCCATAAACATTCAGTACTTC. Translation: CASSLERGRPINIQYF.

This chain joins TRBV7-9 and TRBJ2-2; D is unclear. This CDR3 has 13 amino acids. Germline V gene lookup returns CDR1 SEHNR and CDR2 FQNEAQ (reference sequence). V lost 2 bases and J lost 6, with 7 bases in between. In DNA form, the CDR3 reads TGTGCCAGCAGCTTAATGAGCTCCGGGGAGCTGTTTTTT. It yields the protein CASSLMSSGELFF.

This rearrangement joins TRBV7-6 to TRBJ2-7; TRBD1 matches at 8 bases. CDR3 size: 15 residues. The germline V gene encodes CDR1 SGHVS and CDR2 FNYEAQ. The junction had 9 bases not matched to a gene; V was cut back by 3 bases and J by 5 bases. The CDR3, as DNA: TGTGCCAGCAGCTTTTTCTACAGGGGGTCCCACGAGCAGTACTTC. Encoded protein: CASSFFYRGSHEQYF.